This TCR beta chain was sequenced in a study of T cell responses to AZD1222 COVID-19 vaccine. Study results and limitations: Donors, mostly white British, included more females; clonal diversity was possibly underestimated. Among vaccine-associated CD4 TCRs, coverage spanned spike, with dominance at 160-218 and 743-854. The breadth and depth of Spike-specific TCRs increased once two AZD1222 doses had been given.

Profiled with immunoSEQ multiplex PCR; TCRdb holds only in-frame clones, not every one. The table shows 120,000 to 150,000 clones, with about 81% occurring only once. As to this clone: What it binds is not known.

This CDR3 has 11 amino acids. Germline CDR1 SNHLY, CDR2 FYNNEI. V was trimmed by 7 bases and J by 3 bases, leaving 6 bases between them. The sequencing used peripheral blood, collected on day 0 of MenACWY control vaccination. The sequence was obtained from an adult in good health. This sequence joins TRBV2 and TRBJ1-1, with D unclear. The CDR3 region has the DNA TGTGCCAGCATAATATACACTGAAGCTTTCTTT. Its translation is CASIIYTEAFF.